These 29 T cell receptor beta chains originate from one sample sequenced in a study of T cell changes during pregnancy in multiple sclerosis. Clones were sequenced by immunoSEQ multiplex PCR, and TCRdb holds only the in-frame ones, with some missing. The repertoire consists of about 61,000 clones, with more than 80% occurring once and the leading ten covering 0.89%. Sequenced material: peripheral blood, taken in the first trimester of pregnancy. These receptors came from a female donor in good health, enrolled as a control in a pregnancy study.

This clone has a single count. The chain is built from TRBV12-5 and TRBJ2-7; no reliable D call. The CDR3 spans 13 residues. The germline V gene encodes CDR1 LGHNT and CDR2 FRNRAP. Trimming cost V 0 bases and J 2 bases, with 5 bases left between them. In DNA form, the CDR3 reads TGTGCTAGTGGTTTGGTTAGAACCTACGAGCAGTACTTC. Translating it yields CASGLVRTYEQYF.

The chain uses TRBV7-2 and TRBJ1-6, with TRBD1 matching over 8 bases. The CDR3 consists of 13 residues. Looked up from germline, CDR1 is SGHTA and CDR2 is FQGNSA. The J segment lost 15 bases and the V segment lost 6 bases, leaving 10 bases of the junction unmatched. DNA of the CDR3: TGTGCCAGCAGGGAAGGGACAGGTCGACGCCTCCACTTT. Its protein product is CASREGTGRRLHF.

This chain connects TRBV11-2 to TRBJ2-2, with D possibly TRBD1 on 5 matching bases. CDR3 size: 15 residues. In germline, CDR1 is SGHAT, CDR2 FQNNGV. V was clipped by 4 bases and J by 5 bases, with 14 bases between them. In DNA form, the CDR3 reads TGTGCCAGCAGCTCCCTCAGGGATCGAACCGGGGAGCTGTTTTTT. Translating it yields CASSSLRDRTGELFF.

The gene calls are TRBV18 and TRBJ2-5; 9 bases map to TRBD2. Germline values: CDR1 KGHSH, CDR2 LQKENI. V shed 1 base, J shed 4 bases, and the junction held 4 bases outside the gene matches. CDR3 size: 15 residues. The CDR3 DNA is TGTGCCAGCTCACCACTGGGAGCGGGGGGAGAGACCCAGTACTTC. Translation: CASSPLGAGGETQYF. The whole variable domain, remainder taken from reference TRBV18 and TRBJ2-5, is NAGVMQNPRHLVRRRGQEARLRCSPMKGHSHVYWYRQLPEEGLKFMVYLQKENIIDESGMPKERFSAEFPKEGPSILRIQQVVRGDSAAYFCASSPLGAGGETQYFGPGTRLLVL.

The chain employs TRBV30 and TRBJ1-6; D might be TRBD1 (6 bases). This CDR3 is 13 amino acids long. The germline CDR1 and CDR2 sequences are GTSNPN and SVGIG (reference sequence). V was clipped by 7 bases and J by 4 bases, with 11 bases between them. This CDR3 reads CASSQGYNSPLHF. The CDR3 nucleotides read TGTGCCTCGTCGCAGGGGTATAATTCACCCCTCCACTTT.

The rearrangement uses TRBV7-8 and TRBJ2-1; TRBD2 agrees at 8 bases. CDR3 length equals 20 residues. V was pared by 1 base and J by 5 bases, with 19 bases of the junction left unmatched. The germline CDR1 and CDR2 sequences are SGHVS and FQNEAQ. Written as DNA, the CDR3 is TGTGCCAGCAGCTTAGAGGTTAGCGGGGTTGTCGGTGTCCCCCACAATGAGCAGTTCTTC. It encodes CASSLEVSGVVGVPHNEQFF.

V is TRBV4-3 and J is TRBJ1-2; 7 bases align to TRBD1. This CDR3 has 16 amino acids. V was pared by 3 bases and J by 3 bases, with 10 bases of the junction left unmatched. Germline CDR1 reads LGHNA; CDR2 reads YSLEER. This chain's CDR3 is CASSQANRGWDYGYTF. CDR3 DNA sequence: TGCGCCAGCAGCCAGGCAAACAGGGGTTGGGACTATGGCTACACCTTC.

This clone was counted a single time. This chain joins TRBV11-3 and TRBJ1-1, with unresolved D. In germline, CDR1 is SGHNT, CDR2 YENEEA. This CDR3 has 13 residues. The V gene lost 2 bases and the J gene lost 3 bases, with 7 bases spanning the gap. CDR3 sequence reads: CASSLFGDTEAFF. Written as DNA, the CDR3 is TGTGCCAGCAGCTTATTCGGGGACACTGAAGCTTTCTTT.

This clone appeared a few times. The chain uses TRBV11-3 and TRBJ1-6; D is ambiguous. Germline CDR1 and CDR2: SGHNT and YENEEA. V was clipped by 0 bases and J by 11 bases, with 17 bases between them. The CDR3 spans 16 residues. In DNA, the CDR3 is TGTGCCAGCAGCTTAGATCGTTGGCAGGATGAGACACCCCTCCACTTT. Protein: CASSLDRWQDETPLHF.

The rearrangement uses TRBV27 and TRBJ1-2; possible D gene TRBD1, 6 bases. The CDR3 spans 15 residues. CDR1 is MNHEY and CDR2 is SMNVEV in the germline V gene (reference sequence). V was trimmed by 5 bases and J by 2 bases, leaving 15 bases between them. The CDR3 coding sequence is TGTGCCAGCAGTCCCGGGACATTGGTGAACTATGGCTACACCTTC. Its protein is CASSPGTLVNYGYTF.

V and J are TRBV27 and TRBJ2-2, with D maybe TRBD1 (7 bases). The V end was cut by 5 bases, the J end by 7 bases, with 20 bases between. The germline gives CDR1 MNHEY, CDR2 SMNVEV (reference sequence). There are 16 residues in the CDR3. The CDR3, as DNA: TGTGCCAGCAGTCCTGGAGGGGCCCAGGGGGGCGGGGAGCTGTTTTTT. Amino acid sequence: CASSPGGAQGGGELFF.

The genes are TRBV7-6 and TRBJ2-3; TRBD2 might be the D (7 bases). The germline V and J ends were trimmed by 7 bases and 7 bases, with 21 bases remaining between them. The germline CDR1 and CDR2 sequences are SGHVS and FNYEAQ. The CDR3 runs 15 residues. The CDR3 sequence is CASTTSGGPSNTQYF. The DNA for the CDR3 is TGTGCCAGCACCACGTCGGGGGGCCCTTCGAATACGCAGTATTTT.

The chain links TRBV7-3 to TRBJ1-2; 9 positions agree with TRBD1. CDR3 length: 14 residues. Germline CDR1 reads SGHTA; CDR2 reads FQGTGA. The J segment lost 4 bases and the V segment lost 2 bases, leaving 2 bases of the junction unmatched. This CDR3 reads CASSLPGQGYGYTF. The CDR3 coding sequence is TGTGCCAGCAGCTTACCGGGACAGGGCTATGGCTACACCTTC. The full variable domain, with the rest looked up from reference TRBV7-3 and TRBJ1-2, is GAGVSQTPSNKVTEKGKYVELRCDPISGHTALYWYRQSLGQGPEFLIYFQGTGAADDSGLPNDRFFAVRPEGSVSTLKIQRTERGDSAVYLCASSLPGQGYGYTFGSGTRLTVV.

The chain uses TRBV19 and TRBJ1-2; 12 bases match TRBD1. The CDR3 is 15 residues long. After removal of 8 bases from V and 0 bases from J, the junction contained 4 bases not matched to a gene. Germline loops: CDR1 LNHDA, CDR2 SQIVND (reference sequence). The CDR3 DNA follows: TGTGCCAGTGGGACAGGGGGCCAAGCTAACTATGGCTACACCTTC. As protein: CASGTGGQANYGYTF.

This rearrangement joins TRBV4-2 to TRBJ2-1; no clear D gene. This CDR3 has 13 amino acids. The germline CDR1 and CDR2 sequences are LGHNA and YNFKEQ. Trimming shortened V by 0 bases and J by 5 bases, and 5 bases separated the two germline ends. CDR3 in DNA: TGTGCCAGCAGCCAAGACCTAAACAATGAGCAGTTCTTC. This translates into CASSQDLNNEQFF.

This chain uses TRBV9 with TRBJ2-2; TRBD1 aligns across 8 bases. The CDR3 totals 17 residues. Trimming removed 2 bases from V and 3 bases from J; junction bases left unmatched: 9. Germline lookup yields CDR1 SGDLS and CDR2 YYNGEE. The CDR3 nucleotides read TGTGCCAGCAGCGTGGCGGCGCAGGGGGCCTACACCGGGGAGCTGTTTTTT. This gives the protein CASSVAAQGAYTGELFF.

This clone was seen just once. CDR3 residues: CAWSTAQGGEKLFF. Here the CDR3 DNA reads TGTGCCTGGAGTACAGCTCAAGGAGGGGAAAAACTGTTTTTT. The rearrangement joins TRBV30 to TRBJ1-4, with unresolved D. Germline-derived CDR1 and CDR2 are GTSNPN and SVGIG (reference sequence). With 2 bases removed from V and 8 bases from J, the gap between germline ends came to 15 bases. This CDR3 is 14 amino acids long.

This rearrangement joins TRBV4-1 to TRBJ1-2; possible D gene TRBD1, 6 bases. Germline lookup yields CDR1 MGHRA and CDR2 YSYEKL. The V end lost 0 bases, the J end lost 6 bases, and 20 bases lay between the germline ends. The CDR3 spans 17 residues. CDR3 nucleotides: TGCGCCAGCAGCCAAGATCAGGGAAGAGACAGGTCGAATGGCTACACCTTC. Translating it yields CASSQDQGRDRSNGYTF.

The rearrangement uses TRBV25-1 and TRBJ1-1; the D is unclear. The germline V gene encodes CDR1 MGHDK and CDR2 SYGVNS. V was clipped by 1 base and J by 5 bases, with 17 bases between them. The CDR3 has 16 residues. The CDR3 is CASSESLIYPGTEAFF. The CDR3 DNA follows: TGTGCCAGCAGTGAATCTCTTATCTACCCGGGTACTGAAGCTTTCTTT. Full variable domain (missing parts from reference TRBV25-1 and TRBJ1-1): EADIYQTPRYLVIGTGKKITLECSQTMGHDKMYWYQQDPGMELHLIHYSYGVNSTEKGDLSSESTVSRIRTEHFPLTLESARPSHTSQYLCASSESLIYPGTEAFFGQGTRLTVV.

A single count supports this clone. The rearrangement links TRBV19 to TRBJ2-5; D remains ambiguous. The V gene lost 3 bases and the J gene lost 3 bases, with 8 bases spanning the gap. The CDR3 totals 13 residues. Germline V gene data show CDR1 as LNHDA and CDR2 as SQIVND (reference sequence). The CDR3 is CASSIIHKETQYF. CDR3 sequence (DNA): TGTGCCAGTAGTATTATCCACAAAGAGACCCAGTACTTC.

The chain is built from TRBV10-3 and TRBJ2-5; TRBD1 might be the D (5 bases). There are 16 residues in the CDR3. CDR1 and CDR2 (germline): ENHRY, SYGVKD. V was clipped by 1 base and J by 2 bases, with 14 bases between them. As DNA, the CDR3 is TGTGCCATCAGTGAGTACAGGCAAGACGTACAAGAGACCCAGTACTTC. Its protein product is CAISEYRQDVQETQYF.

This chain links TRBV29-1 with TRBJ2-7, with D unclear. Looked up from germline, CDR1 is SQVTM and CDR2 is ANQGSEA. V shed 1 base and J shed 2 bases, with 9 bases lying between them. This CDR3 region has 13 residues. As DNA, the CDR3 is TGCAGCGTTGAAGGGCCCGTCCCCTACGAGCAGTACTTC. It yields the protein CSVEGPVPYEQYF.

The chain is built from TRBV7-3 and TRBJ2-7; possible D gene TRBD1, 6 bases. Trimming removed 10 bases from V and 3 bases from J, with 19 bases in between. CDR3 length equals 14 residues. The germline V gene has CDR1 SGHTA and CDR2 FQGTGA. The chain's CDR3 is CATLHGTSNYEQYF. Here the CDR3 DNA reads TGTGCCACCCTTCACGGGACATCGAACTACGAGCAGTACTTC.

The rearrangement joins TRBV5-4 to TRBJ1-4; 9 bases agree with TRBD1. Trimming removed 4 bases from V and 4 bases from J; junction bases left unmatched: 5. There are 15 residues in the CDR3. Germline CDR1 SGHNT, CDR2 YYREEE (reference sequence). The CDR3 DNA is TGTGCCAGCAGCCCACAGGGGGCAGATAATGAAAAACTGTTTTTT. It is translated as CASSPQGADNEKLFF.

The V call is TRBV15, the J call TRBJ1-2; 8 bases are shared with TRBD1. Per the germline V gene, CDR1 is LNHNV and CDR2 is YYDKDF (reference sequence). The CDR3 runs 17 residues. The junction had 8 bases not matched to a gene; V was cut back by 0 bases and J by 2 bases. CDR3 DNA: TGTGCCACCAGCAGAGAAGGGGGACAGGTCCTCAACTATGGCTACACCTTC. Amino acids: CATSREGGQVLNYGYTF.

The chain uses TRBV10-3 and TRBJ2-5; 8 bases line up with TRBD2. Germline V gene lookup returns CDR1 ENHRY and CDR2 SYGVKD. After removal of 3 bases from V and 5 bases from J, the junction contained 8 bases not matched to a gene. The CDR3 is 15 residues long. Here the CDR3 DNA reads TGTGCCATCAGTGAAGAGCGGGGGCCGGGGGAGACCCAGTACTTC. Protein product: CAISEERGPGETQYF.

This rearrangement joins TRBV10-3 to TRBJ2-7; possibly TRBD1 for D (6 bases). Trimming cost V 10 bases and J 2 bases, with 12 bases left between them. From germline, CDR1 is ENHRY and CDR2 SYGVKD. The CDR3 is made up of 12 amino acids. The CDR3, as DNA: TGTGCCACCGCAGGGGTCACCTACGAGCAGTACTTC. As protein: CATAGVTYEQYF.

This chain uses TRBV2 with TRBJ2-2, with TRBD1 matching over 7 bases. Germline CDR1 SNHLY, CDR2 FYNNEI. This CDR3 comprises 17 residues. J lost 3 bases, V lost 0 bases, and 7 bases had no gene match. The CDR3 DNA is TGTGCCAGCAGTGAAGCATACCGGGACAGCGACACCGGGGAGCTGTTTTTT. Residues: CASSEAYRDSDTGELFF.

V gene TRBV5-1 combines with J gene TRBJ1-4; maybe TRBD1 (5 bases). Germline lookup yields CDR1 SGHRS and CDR2 YFSETQ. V was pared by 6 bases and J by 2 bases, with 17 bases between. There are 16 residues in the CDR3. The CDR3 here is CASKDRGGKTNEKLFF. Here the CDR3 DNA reads TGCGCCAGCAAGGACCGCGGGGGAAAGACTAATGAAAAACTGTTTTTT.